These T cell receptor beta chains were read from a single sample in a study of blood T cell repertoires in COVID-19. TCRdb keeps only in-frame clones here, not all; method: immunoSEQ multiplex PCR. Among 200,000 to 300,000 clones listed, approximately 87% were seen once. The sequencing sample was made of peripheral blood. These receptors came from a woman between 45 and 65 years old with acute or convalescent COVID-19. CDR3s include the opening cysteine and the closing phenylalanine or tryptophan. A D gene is named only where the DNA matches it firmly. The size field is filled for only some rows; it gives once, few, many or a size class.

d_gene: TRBD1
j_gene: TRBJ2-2
v_gene: TRBV27
abundance: .
CDR3nt: TGTGCCAGCAGTTCCCGACAGGGGGCATCTTATACCGGGGAGCTGTTTTTT
CDR3aa: CASSSRQGASYTGELFF

d_gene: TRBD1
j_gene: TRBJ1-2
v_gene: TRBV15
abundance: .
CDR3nt: TGTGCCACCAGCAGAGAACAATACAGGGGGCTGGGGGGCTACACCTTC
CDR3aa: CATSREQYRGLGGYTF

d_gene: .
j_gene: TRBJ2-1
v_gene: TRBV7-9
abundance: .
CDR3nt: TGTGCCAGCAGCTGGAGGGTAGAGGATAATGAGCAGTTCTTC
CDR3aa: CASSWRVEDNEQFF

d_gene: .
j_gene: TRBJ2-6
v_gene: TRBV9
abundance: .
CDR3nt: TGTGCCAGCAGCGTAGTCCACTCTGGGGCCAACGTCCTGACTTTC
CDR3aa: CASSVVHSGANVLTF

d_gene: TRBD1
j_gene: TRBJ1-3
v_gene: TRBV7-2
abundance: few
CDR3nt: TGTGCCAGCAGCAGACGACAGGGTTATAGGAACACCATATATTTT
CDR3aa: CASSRRQGYRNTIYF

d_gene: TRBD1
j_gene: TRBJ1-5
v_gene: TRBV10-3
abundance: .
CDR3nt: TGTGCCATCAGGGCGACAGGGGGCAATCAGCCCCAGCATTTT
CDR3aa: CAIRATGGNQPQHF

d_gene: .
j_gene: TRBJ1-2
v_gene: TRBV15
abundance: .
CDR3nt: TGTGCCACCAGCAAGCCGCGGGGGGCGGACTATGGCTACACCTTC
CDR3aa: CATSKPRGADYGYTF

d_gene: TRBD1
j_gene: TRBJ1-5
v_gene: TRBV19
abundance: few
CDR3nt: TGTGCCAGTAGTATGGGGACAGACAGGGGTAATCAGCCCCAGCATTTT
CDR3aa: CASSMGTDRGNQPQHF

d_gene: .
j_gene: TRBJ1-5
v_gene: TRBV21-1
abundance: few
CDR3nt: TGTGCCAGCAGCAAACGGGACAGAGTCAATCAGCCCCAGCATTTT
CDR3aa: CASSKRDRVNQPQHF

d_gene: .
j_gene: TRBJ2-3
v_gene: TRBV15
abundance: .
CDR3nt: TGTGCCACCAGCAGAGAACTAGATAGCACAGATACGCAGTATTTT
CDR3aa: CATSRELDSTDTQYF

d_gene: .
j_gene: TRBJ2-2
v_gene: TRBV19
abundance: .
CDR3nt: TGTGCCAGTAGTATGGGTCAGGGATGGACCGGGGAGCTGTTTTTT
CDR3aa: CASSMGQGWTGELFF

d_gene: TRBD1
j_gene: TRBJ1-2
v_gene: TRBV5-1
abundance: .
CDR3nt: TGCGCCACCTGGTCCGGGACAGGCTTCTATGGCTACACCTTC
CDR3aa: CATWSGTGFYGYTF

d_gene: .
j_gene: TRBJ1-2
v_gene: TRBV7-6
abundance: .
CDR3nt: TGTGCCAGCAGCTCAGAATATGGAGGTGGCTACACCTTC
CDR3aa: CASSSEYGGGYTF

d_gene: .
j_gene: TRBJ1-3
v_gene: TRBV30
abundance: once
CDR3nt: TGTGCCTGGAGTGGTGGGAACCCCGTAGGATACAGGGTCTCTGGAAACACCATATATTTT
CDR3aa: CAWSGGNPVGYRVSGNTIYF

d_gene: .
j_gene: TRBJ2-7
v_gene: TRBV27
abundance: .
CDR3nt: TGTGCCAGCAGTTTGAGGCTAGCGTACGAGCAGTACTTC
CDR3aa: CASSLRLAYEQYF

d_gene: TRBD1
j_gene: TRBJ2-1
v_gene: TRBV9
abundance: .
CDR3nt: TGTGCCAGCAGCCTCCGGACAGGGCCCGATGAGCAGTTCTTC
CDR3aa: CASSLRTGPDEQFF

d_gene: .
j_gene: TRBJ1-5
v_gene: TRBV28
abundance: .
CDR3nt: TGTGCCAGCAGATCGGGAAATCAGCCCCAGCATTTT
CDR3aa: CASRSGNQPQHF

d_gene: TRBD1
j_gene: TRBJ1-5
v_gene: TRBV28
abundance: .
CDR3nt: TGTGCCAGCACCGTGACAGGGAGCAATCAGCCCCAGCATTTT
CDR3aa: CASTVTGSNQPQHF

d_gene: TRBD2
j_gene: TRBJ2-5
v_gene: TRBV6-5
abundance: .
CDR3nt: TGTGCCAGCACCCCGGGAGGGGGGGAGACCCAGTACTTC
CDR3aa: CASTPGGGETQYF

d_gene: .
j_gene: TRBJ2-7
v_gene: TRBV7-8
abundance: .
CDR3nt: TGTGCCAGCAGCCCACCGGGGTACGAGCAGTACTTC
CDR3aa: CASSPPGYEQYF

d_gene: .
j_gene: TRBJ2-3
v_gene: TRBV6-5
abundance: .
CDR3nt: TGTGCCAGCAGTTACCGGGTTTCTTTAAATACGCAGTATTTT
CDR3aa: CASSYRVSLNTQYF

d_gene: .
j_gene: TRBJ2-5
v_gene: TRBV6-6
abundance: .
CDR3nt: TGTGCCAGCAGTTATCAGGGGTCTCAGTGGGAGACCCAGTACTTC
CDR3aa: CASSYQGSQWETQYF

d_gene: TRBD1
j_gene: TRBJ2-1
v_gene: TRBV28
abundance: .
CDR3nt: TGTGCCAGCAGTGGGACAGTTCGGGAGCAGTTCTTC
CDR3aa: CASSGTVREQFF

d_gene: TRBD1
j_gene: TRBJ2-7
v_gene: TRBV27
abundance: .
CDR3nt: TGTGCCAGCAGTTTGGGCCCGAGGACAGGGTCCTACGAGCAGTACTTC
CDR3aa: CASSLGPRTGSYEQYF

d_gene: .
j_gene: TRBJ2-7
v_gene: TRBV21-1
abundance: once
CDR3nt: TGTGCCAGCAGCAAAGGGGACAACTCCTACGAGCAGTACTTC
CDR3aa: CASSKGDNSYEQYF

d_gene: .
j_gene: TRBJ2-7
v_gene: TRBV19
abundance: .
CDR3nt: TGTGCCAGCCAAAAAGCCGGGGCCTACGAGCAGTACTTC
CDR3aa: CASQKAGAYEQYF

d_gene: TRBD2
j_gene: TRBJ2-3
v_gene: TRBV10-3
abundance: .
CDR3nt: TGTGCCATCAGTGAGTCGATTCCAACTAGCGTCACAGATACGCAGTATTTT
CDR3aa: CAISESIPTSVTDTQYF

d_gene: .
j_gene: TRBJ1-6
v_gene: TRBV6-5
abundance: once
CDR3nt: TGTGCCAGCAGTAACAGTTATAATTCACCCCTCCACTTT
CDR3aa: CASSNSYNSPLHF

d_gene: .
j_gene: TRBJ1-6
v_gene: TRBV25-1
abundance: few
CDR3nt: TGTGCCAGCAGTCCCCCAGGGGCCAGATATAATTCACCCCTCCACTTT
CDR3aa: CASSPPGARYNSPLHF

d_gene: TRBD1
j_gene: TRBJ1-1
v_gene: TRBV5-1
abundance: .
CDR3nt: TGCGCCAGCAGCGCGGGACAGGGGGCCGGTGAAGCTTTCTTT
CDR3aa: CASSAGQGAGEAFF

d_gene: .
j_gene: TRBJ2-7
v_gene: TRBV15
abundance: .
CDR3nt: TGTGCCACCAGCGTGGACAGCATCGAGCAGTACTTC
CDR3aa: CATSVDSIEQYF

d_gene: .
j_gene: TRBJ2-2
v_gene: TRBV7-6
abundance: once
CDR3nt: TGTGCCGCCCGATCGGCCGGGGAGCTGTTTTTT
CDR3aa: CAARSAGELFF

d_gene: TRBD2
j_gene: TRBJ2-1
v_gene: TRBV27
abundance: .
CDR3nt: TGTGCCAGCAGTTGGACTAGCGGAGCCCGGAACTACAATGAGCAGTTCTTC
CDR3aa: CASSWTSGARNYNEQFF

d_gene: TRBD2
j_gene: TRBJ2-5
v_gene: TRBV6-2/TRBV6-3
abundance: few
CDR3nt: TGTGCCAGCAGTTACCAGCGGGAGAGGCGGGAGACCCAGTACTTC
CDR3aa: CASSYQRERRETQYF

d_gene: TRBD2
j_gene: TRBJ2-5
v_gene: TRBV3-1/TRBV3-2
abundance: .
CDR3nt: TGTGCCAGCAGCCAGGGCGCGGGAGGCCGGGAGACCCAGTACTTC
CDR3aa: CASSQGAGGRETQYF

d_gene: .
j_gene: TRBJ1-1
v_gene: TRBV7-2
abundance: few
CDR3nt: TGTGCCAGCAGCTTAGCGTGGGGCAACACTGAAGCTTTCTTT
CDR3aa: CASSLAWGNTEAFF

d_gene: .
j_gene: TRBJ2-1
v_gene: TRBV19
abundance: .
CDR3nt: TGTACTGCTAGACGGGAATTACCCTACAATGAGCAGTTCTTC
CDR3aa: CTARRELPYNEQFF

d_gene: .
j_gene: TRBJ1-3
v_gene: TRBV5-5
abundance: .
CDR3nt: TGTGCCAGCAGCCCAGGGGTTGGAAACACCATATATTTT
CDR3aa: CASSPGVGNTIYF

d_gene: .
j_gene: TRBJ1-4
v_gene: TRBV9
abundance: .
CDR3nt: TGTGCCAGCAGCGTAGAGACAGGCAGAAATGAAAAACTGTTTTTT
CDR3aa: CASSVETGRNEKLFF

d_gene: .
j_gene: TRBJ2-1
v_gene: TRBV18
abundance: .
CDR3nt: TGTGCCAGCTCACCTTTGGTGGTAAGCCTCTCCTACAATGAGCAGTTCTTC
CDR3aa: CASSPLVVSLSYNEQFF

d_gene: .
j_gene: TRBJ1-3
v_gene: TRBV5-1
abundance: .
CDR3nt: TGCGCCAGCAGCTTTGAACAAAGCTCTGGAAACACCATATATTTT
CDR3aa: CASSFEQSSGNTIYF

d_gene: TRBD1
j_gene: TRBJ1-2
v_gene: TRBV19
abundance: .
CDR3nt: TGTGCCAGTAGCAAGGACAGGGGTCACTATGGCTACACCTTC
CDR3aa: CASSKDRGHYGYTF

d_gene: .
j_gene: TRBJ1-1
v_gene: TRBV29-1
abundance: .
CDR3nt: TGCAGCGTTGGCAAGTTGCTAAACACTGAAGCTTTCTTT
CDR3aa: CSVGKLLNTEAFF

d_gene: .
j_gene: TRBJ2-1
v_gene: TRBV27
abundance: .
CDR3nt: TGTGCCAGCAGCCAGGACAGAAGCTCCTACAATGAGCAGTTCTTC
CDR3aa: CASSQDRSSYNEQFF

d_gene: TRBD1
j_gene: TRBJ2-7
v_gene: TRBV7-8
abundance: .
CDR3nt: TGTGCCAGCAGCCCCGTGTTCTTCCGGCAGGGGGCCTACGAGCAGTACTTC
CDR3aa: CASSPVFFRQGAYEQYF

d_gene: TRBD1
j_gene: TRBJ1-2
v_gene: TRBV7-3
abundance: .
CDR3nt: TGTGCCAGCAGCCCAGGGGGCGCGGGAGGCTACACCTTC
CDR3aa: CASSPGGAGGYTF

d_gene: .
j_gene: TRBJ2-7
v_gene: TRBV9
abundance: .
CDR3nt: TGTGCCAGCAAGTCATGGGCAGGGGCAAGGTCCTACGAGCAGTACTTC
CDR3aa: CASKSWAGARSYEQYF

d_gene: TRBD1
j_gene: TRBJ2-7
v_gene: TRBV7-9
abundance: few
CDR3nt: TGTGCCAGCAGCTTGGGGACAGGGAACTACGAGCAGTACTTC
CDR3aa: CASSLGTGNYEQYF

d_gene: .
j_gene: TRBJ2-7
v_gene: TRBV13
abundance: .
CDR3nt: TGTGCCAGCAGCTTAGGCCTGGACAGTCGTTACGAGCAGTACTTC
CDR3aa: CASSLGLDSRYEQYF

d_gene: .
j_gene: TRBJ2-1
v_gene: TRBV28
abundance: .
CDR3nt: TGTGCCAGCAGTTTATCGACAGCCAATGAGCAGTTCTTC
CDR3aa: CASSLSTANEQFF

d_gene: TRBD1
j_gene: TRBJ2-5
v_gene: TRBV11-3
abundance: .
CDR3nt: TGTGCCAGCAGCTTGAGGGGGCTAGATGGAGAGACCCAGTACTTC
CDR3aa: CASSLRGLDGETQYF

d_gene: .
j_gene: TRBJ2-7
v_gene: TRBV5-1
abundance: .
CDR3nt: TGCGCCAGCAGCTTCCGGGACAACACCTACGAGCAGTACTTC
CDR3aa: CASSFRDNTYEQYF

d_gene: TRBD2
j_gene: TRBJ2-1
v_gene: TRBV9
abundance: .
CDR3nt: TGTGCCAGCAGCGTAGCTGGGGGGGGAGACTCACCTTTCAGGGAGCAGTTCTTC
CDR3aa: CASSVAGGGDSPFREQFF